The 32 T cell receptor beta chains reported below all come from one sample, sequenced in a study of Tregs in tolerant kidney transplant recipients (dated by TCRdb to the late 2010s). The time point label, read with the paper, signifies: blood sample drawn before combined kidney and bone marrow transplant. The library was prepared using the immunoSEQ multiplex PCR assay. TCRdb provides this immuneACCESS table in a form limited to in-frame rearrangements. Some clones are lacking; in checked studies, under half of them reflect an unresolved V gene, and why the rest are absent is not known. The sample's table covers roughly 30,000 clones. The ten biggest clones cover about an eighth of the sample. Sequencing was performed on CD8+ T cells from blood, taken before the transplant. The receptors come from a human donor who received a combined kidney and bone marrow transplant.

The part of the CDR3 DNA that was read is TGTGCCTGGAGTGTATTCGTGAACACTGAA. As protein: CAWSVFVNTE. The entire CDR3 protein reads CAWSVFVNTEAFF. The chain carries TRBV30 and TRBJ1-1; D gene unclear. The DNA ends 3 residues before the CDR3 does, and the rest of the CDR3 is filled in from the germline J gene. CDR1 is GTSNPN and CDR2 is SVGIG in the germline V gene (reference sequence). The CDR3 loop spans 13 amino acids. Trimming cost V 0 bases and J 0 bases, with 5 bases left between them.

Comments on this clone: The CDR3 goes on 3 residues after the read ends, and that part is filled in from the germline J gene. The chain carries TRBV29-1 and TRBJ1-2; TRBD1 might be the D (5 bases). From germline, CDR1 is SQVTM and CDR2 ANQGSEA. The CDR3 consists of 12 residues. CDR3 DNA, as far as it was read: TGCAGCGTCCCGGGGGACGGTGGGGGC. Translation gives CSVPGDGGG. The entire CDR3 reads CSVPGDGGGYTF. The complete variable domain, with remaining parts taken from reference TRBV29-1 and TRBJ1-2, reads SAVISQKPSRDICQRGTSLTIQCQVDSQVTMMFWYRQQPGQSLTLIATANQGSEATYESGFVIDKFPISRPNLTFSTLTVSNMSPEDSSIYLCSVPGDGGGYTFGSGTRLTVV.

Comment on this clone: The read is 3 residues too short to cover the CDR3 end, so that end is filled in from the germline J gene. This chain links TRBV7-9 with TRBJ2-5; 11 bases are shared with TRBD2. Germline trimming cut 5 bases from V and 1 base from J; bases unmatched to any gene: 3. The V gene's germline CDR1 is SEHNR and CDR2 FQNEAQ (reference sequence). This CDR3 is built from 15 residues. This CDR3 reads CASSAGTSGQETQYF. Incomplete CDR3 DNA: TGTGCCAGCAGCGCCGGGACTAGCGGCCAAGAGACC.

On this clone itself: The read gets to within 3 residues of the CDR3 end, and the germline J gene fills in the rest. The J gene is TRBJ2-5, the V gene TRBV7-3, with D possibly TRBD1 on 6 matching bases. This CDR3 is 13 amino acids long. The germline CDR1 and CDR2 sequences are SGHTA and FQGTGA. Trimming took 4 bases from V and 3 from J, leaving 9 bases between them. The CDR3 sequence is CASSSAGEETQYF. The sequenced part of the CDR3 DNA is TGTGCCAGCAGCTCGGCAGGGGAAGAGACC.

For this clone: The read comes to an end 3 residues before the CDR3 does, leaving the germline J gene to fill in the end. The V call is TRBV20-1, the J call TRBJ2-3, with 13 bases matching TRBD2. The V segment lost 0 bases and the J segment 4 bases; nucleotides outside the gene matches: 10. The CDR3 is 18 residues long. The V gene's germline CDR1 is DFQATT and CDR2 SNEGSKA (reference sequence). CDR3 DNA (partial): TGCAGTGCTAGAGAACTAGCGGGAGGGACGCGGGACTCAGATACG. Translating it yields CSARELAGGTRDSDT. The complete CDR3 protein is CSARELAGGTRDSDTQYF.

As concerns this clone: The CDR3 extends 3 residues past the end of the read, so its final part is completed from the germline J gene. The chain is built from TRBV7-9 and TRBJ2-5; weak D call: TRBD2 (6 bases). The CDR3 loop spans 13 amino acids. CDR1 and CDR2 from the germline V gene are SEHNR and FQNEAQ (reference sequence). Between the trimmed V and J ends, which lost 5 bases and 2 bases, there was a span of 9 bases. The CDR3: CASSVGLQETQYF. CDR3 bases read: TGTGCCAGCAGCGTTGGACTACAAGAGACC.

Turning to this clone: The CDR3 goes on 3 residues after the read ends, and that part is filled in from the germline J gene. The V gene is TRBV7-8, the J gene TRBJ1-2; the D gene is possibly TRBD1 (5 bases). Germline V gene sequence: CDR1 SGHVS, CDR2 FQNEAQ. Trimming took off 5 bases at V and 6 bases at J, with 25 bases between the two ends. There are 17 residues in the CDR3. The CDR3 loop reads CASSQRQITVEVNGYTF. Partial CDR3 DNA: TGTGCCAGCAGCCAGAGACAGATTACAGTTGAAGTCAATGGC.

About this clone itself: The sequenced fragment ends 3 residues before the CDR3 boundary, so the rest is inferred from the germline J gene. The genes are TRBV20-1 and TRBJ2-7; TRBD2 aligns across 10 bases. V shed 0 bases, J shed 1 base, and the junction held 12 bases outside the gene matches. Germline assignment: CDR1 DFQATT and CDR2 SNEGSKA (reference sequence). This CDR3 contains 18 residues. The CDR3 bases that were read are TGCAGTGCTAGAGATGTGCCTAAGACTAGCGGGCGATCCTACGAG. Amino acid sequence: CSARDVPKTSGRSYE. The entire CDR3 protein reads CSARDVPKTSGRSYEQYF.

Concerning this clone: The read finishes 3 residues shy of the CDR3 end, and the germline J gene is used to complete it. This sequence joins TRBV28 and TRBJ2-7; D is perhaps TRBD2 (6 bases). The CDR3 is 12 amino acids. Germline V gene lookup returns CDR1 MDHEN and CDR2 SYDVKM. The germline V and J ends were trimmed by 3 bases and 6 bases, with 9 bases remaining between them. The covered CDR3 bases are TGTGCCAGCAGTTTGCCGGGGGTCGAG. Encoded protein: CASSLPGVE. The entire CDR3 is CASSLPGVEQYF.

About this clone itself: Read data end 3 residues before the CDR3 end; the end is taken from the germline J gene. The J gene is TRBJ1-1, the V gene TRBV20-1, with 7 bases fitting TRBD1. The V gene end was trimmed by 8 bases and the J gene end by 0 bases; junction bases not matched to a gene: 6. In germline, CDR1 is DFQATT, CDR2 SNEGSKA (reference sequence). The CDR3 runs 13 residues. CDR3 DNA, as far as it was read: TGCAGTCCAGAGACAGGGATGAACACTGAA. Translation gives CSPETGMNTE. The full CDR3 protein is CSPETGMNTEAFF.

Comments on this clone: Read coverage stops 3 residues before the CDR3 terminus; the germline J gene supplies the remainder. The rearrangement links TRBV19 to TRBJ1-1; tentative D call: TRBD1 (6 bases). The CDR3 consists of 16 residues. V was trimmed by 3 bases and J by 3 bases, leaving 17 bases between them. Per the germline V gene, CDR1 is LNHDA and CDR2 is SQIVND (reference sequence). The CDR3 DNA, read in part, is TGTGCCAGTAGTATTGGGACAAGGGCCGTCTACACTGAA. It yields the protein CASSIGTRAVYTE. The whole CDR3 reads CASSIGTRAVYTEAFF.

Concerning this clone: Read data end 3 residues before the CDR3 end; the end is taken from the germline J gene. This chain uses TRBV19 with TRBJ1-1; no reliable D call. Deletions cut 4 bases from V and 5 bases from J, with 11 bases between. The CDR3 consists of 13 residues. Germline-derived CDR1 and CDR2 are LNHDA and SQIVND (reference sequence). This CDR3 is CASSTTVQTEAFF. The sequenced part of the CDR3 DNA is TGTGCCAGTAGTACAACGGTGCAAACTGAA.

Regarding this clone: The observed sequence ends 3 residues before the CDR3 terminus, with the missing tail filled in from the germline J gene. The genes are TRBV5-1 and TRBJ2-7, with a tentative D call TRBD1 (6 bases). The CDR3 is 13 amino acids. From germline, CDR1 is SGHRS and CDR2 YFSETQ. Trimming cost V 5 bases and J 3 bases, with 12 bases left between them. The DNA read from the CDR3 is TGCGCCAGCAGATTGACAGGTGACTACGAG. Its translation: CASRLTGDYE. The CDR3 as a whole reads CASRLTGDYEQYF.

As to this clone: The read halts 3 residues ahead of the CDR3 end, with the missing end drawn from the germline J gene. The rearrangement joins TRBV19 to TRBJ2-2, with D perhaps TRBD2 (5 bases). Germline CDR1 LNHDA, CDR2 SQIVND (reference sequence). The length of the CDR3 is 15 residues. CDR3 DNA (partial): TGTGCCAGTAGTATGGCCAGCGGAGCCAACACAGAG. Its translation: CASSMASGANTE. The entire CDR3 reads CASSMASGANTELFF.

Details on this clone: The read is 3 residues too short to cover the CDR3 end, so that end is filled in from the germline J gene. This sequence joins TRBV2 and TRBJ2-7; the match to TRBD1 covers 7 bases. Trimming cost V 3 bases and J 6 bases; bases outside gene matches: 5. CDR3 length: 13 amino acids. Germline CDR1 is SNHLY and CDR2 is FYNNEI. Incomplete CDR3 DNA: TGTGCCAGCAGTGATAGGGGGCATAGCGAG. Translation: CASSDRGHSE. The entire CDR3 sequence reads CASSDRGHSEQYF.

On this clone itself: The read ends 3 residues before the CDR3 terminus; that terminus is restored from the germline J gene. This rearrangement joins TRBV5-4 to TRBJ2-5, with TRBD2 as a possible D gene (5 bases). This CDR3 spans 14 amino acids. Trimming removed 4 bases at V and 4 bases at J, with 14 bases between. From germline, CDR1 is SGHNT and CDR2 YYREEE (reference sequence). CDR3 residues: CASSRAGWAETQYF. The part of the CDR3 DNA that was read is TGTGCCAGCAGCCGGGCGGGTTGGGCAGAGACC.

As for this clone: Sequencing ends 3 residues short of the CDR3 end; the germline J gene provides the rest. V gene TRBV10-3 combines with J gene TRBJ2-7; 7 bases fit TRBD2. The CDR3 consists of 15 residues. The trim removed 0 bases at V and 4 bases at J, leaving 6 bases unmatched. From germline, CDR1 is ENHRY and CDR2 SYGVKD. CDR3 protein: CAISESGGSSYEQYF. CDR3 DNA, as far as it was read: TGTGCCATCAGTGAGTCTGGCGGGAGTAGTTACGAG.

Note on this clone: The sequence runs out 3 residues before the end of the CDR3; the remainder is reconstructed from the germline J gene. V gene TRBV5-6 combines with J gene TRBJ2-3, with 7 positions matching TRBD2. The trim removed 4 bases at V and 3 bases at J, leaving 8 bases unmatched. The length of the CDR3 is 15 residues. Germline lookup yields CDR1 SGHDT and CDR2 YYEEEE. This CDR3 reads CASSGGGGTTDTQYF. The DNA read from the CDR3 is TGTGCCAGCAGCGGGGGGGGAGGGACGACAGATACG. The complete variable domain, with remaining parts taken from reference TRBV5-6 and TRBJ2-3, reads DAGVTQSPTHLIKTRGQQVTLRCSPKSGHDTVSWYQQALGQGPQFIFQYYEEEERQRGNFPDRFSGHQFPNYSSELNVNALLLGDSALYLCASSGGGGTTDTQYFGPGTRLTVL.

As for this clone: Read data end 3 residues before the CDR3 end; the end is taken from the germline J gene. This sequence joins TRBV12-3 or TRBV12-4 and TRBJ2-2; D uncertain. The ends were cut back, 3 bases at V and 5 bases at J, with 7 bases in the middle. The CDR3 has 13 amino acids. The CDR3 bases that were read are TGTGCCAGCAGTTTGTCGCAGACCGGGGAG. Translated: CASSLSQTGE. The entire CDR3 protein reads CASSLSQTGELFF.

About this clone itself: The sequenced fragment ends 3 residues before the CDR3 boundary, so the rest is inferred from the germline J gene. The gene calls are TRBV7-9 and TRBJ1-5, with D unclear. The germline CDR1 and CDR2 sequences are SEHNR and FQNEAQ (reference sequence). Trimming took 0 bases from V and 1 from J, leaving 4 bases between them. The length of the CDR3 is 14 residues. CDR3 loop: CASSLAGSNQPQHF. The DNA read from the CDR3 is TGTGCCAGCAGCTTAGCAGGCAGCAATCAGCCC.

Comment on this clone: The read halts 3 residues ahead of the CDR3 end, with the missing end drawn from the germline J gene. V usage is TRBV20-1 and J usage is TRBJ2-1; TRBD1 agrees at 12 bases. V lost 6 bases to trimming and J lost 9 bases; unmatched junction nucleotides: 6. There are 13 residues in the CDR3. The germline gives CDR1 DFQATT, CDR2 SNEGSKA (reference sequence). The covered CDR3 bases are TGCAGTGCCCCGGGACAGGGGGCGAGTGAG. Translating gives CSAPGQGASE. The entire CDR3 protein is CSAPGQGASEQFF.

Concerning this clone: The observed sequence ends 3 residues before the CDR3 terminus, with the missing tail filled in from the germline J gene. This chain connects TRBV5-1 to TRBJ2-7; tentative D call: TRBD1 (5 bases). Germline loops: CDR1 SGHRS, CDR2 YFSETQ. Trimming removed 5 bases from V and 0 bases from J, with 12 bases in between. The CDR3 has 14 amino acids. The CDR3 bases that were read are TGCGCCAGCAGACAGGAGCTAAGCTCCTACGAG. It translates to CASRQELSSYE. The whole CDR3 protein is CASRQELSSYEQYF.

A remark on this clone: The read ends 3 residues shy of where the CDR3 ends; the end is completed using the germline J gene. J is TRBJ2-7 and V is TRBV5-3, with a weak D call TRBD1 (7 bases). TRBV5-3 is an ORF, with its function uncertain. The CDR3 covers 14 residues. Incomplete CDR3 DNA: TGTGCTAGACTCGACAGGGACTCCTCCTACGAG. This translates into CARLDRDSSYE. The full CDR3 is CARLDRDSSYEQYF.

The covered CDR3 bases are TGCGCCAGCAGCCAAGAAGGAACAGGGGTGAAGGACGAG. Translation gives CASSQEGTGVKDE. The CDR3 in full is CASSQEGTGVKDEQYF. This chain links TRBV4-1 with TRBJ2-7, with TRBD1 identical over 7 bases. The CDR3 end falls 3 residues outside the read, so it is completed with the germline J gene. Germline V gives CDR1 MGHRA, CDR2 YSYEKL. The CDR3 length is 16 residues. V gave up 0 bases and J gave up 5 bases; unmatched junction bases: 10.

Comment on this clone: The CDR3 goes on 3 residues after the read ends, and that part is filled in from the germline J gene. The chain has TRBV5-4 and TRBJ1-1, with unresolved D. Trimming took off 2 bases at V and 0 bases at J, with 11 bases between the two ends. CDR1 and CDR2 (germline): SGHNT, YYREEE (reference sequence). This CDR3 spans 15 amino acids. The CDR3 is CASSFLKGMNTEAFF. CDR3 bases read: TGTGCCAGCAGCTTTTTAAAGGGCATGAACACTGAA. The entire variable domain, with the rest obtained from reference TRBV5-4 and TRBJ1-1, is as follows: ETGVTQSPTHLIKTRGQQVTLRCSSQSGHNTVSWYQQALGQGPQFIFQYYREEENGRGNFPPRFSGLQFPNYSSELNVNALELDDSALYLCASSFLKGMNTEAFFGQGTRLTVV.

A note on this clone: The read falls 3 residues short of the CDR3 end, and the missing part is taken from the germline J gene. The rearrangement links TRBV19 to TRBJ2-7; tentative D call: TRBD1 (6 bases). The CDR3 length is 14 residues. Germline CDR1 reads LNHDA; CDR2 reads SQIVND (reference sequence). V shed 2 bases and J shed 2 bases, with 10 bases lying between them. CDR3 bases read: TGTGCCAGTAGTATAAGAGGGGGAGCCTACGAG. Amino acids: CASSIRGGAYE. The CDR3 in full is CASSIRGGAYEQYF.

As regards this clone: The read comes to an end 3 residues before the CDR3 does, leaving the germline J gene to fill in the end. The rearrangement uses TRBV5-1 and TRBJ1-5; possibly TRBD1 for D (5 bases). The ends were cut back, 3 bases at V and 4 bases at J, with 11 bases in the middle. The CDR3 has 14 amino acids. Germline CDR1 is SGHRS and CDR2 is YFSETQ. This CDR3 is CASSYTGLNQPQHF. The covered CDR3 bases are TGCGCCAGCAGCTATACAGGTCTGAATCAGCCC.

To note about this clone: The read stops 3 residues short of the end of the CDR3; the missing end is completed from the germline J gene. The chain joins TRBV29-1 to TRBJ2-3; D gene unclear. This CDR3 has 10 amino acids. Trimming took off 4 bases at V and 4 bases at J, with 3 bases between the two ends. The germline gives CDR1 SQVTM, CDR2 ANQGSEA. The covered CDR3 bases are TGCAGCGTTGCGGCAGATACG. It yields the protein CSVAADT. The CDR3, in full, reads CSVAADTQYF.

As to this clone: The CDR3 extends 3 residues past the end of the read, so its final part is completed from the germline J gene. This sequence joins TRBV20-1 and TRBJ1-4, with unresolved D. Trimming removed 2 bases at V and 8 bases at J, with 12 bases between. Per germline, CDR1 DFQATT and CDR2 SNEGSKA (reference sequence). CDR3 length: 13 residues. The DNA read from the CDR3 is TGCAGTGCTAGACCCTCAGGTCTCGAAAAA. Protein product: CSARPSGLEK. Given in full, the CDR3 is CSARPSGLEKLFF.

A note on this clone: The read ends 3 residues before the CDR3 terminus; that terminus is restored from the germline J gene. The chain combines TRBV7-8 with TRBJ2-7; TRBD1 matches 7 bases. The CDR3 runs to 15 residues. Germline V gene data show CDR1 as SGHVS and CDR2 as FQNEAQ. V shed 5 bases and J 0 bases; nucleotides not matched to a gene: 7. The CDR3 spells CASSPDRASSYEQYF. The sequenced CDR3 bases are TGTGCCAGCAGCCCAGACAGGGCGAGCTCCTACGAG. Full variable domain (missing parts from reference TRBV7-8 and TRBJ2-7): GAGVSQSPRYKVAKRGQDVALRCDPISGHVSLFWYQQALGQGPEFLTYFQNEAQLDKSGLPSDRFFAERPEGSVSTLKIQRTQQEDSAVYLCASSPDRASSYEQYFGPGTRLTVT.

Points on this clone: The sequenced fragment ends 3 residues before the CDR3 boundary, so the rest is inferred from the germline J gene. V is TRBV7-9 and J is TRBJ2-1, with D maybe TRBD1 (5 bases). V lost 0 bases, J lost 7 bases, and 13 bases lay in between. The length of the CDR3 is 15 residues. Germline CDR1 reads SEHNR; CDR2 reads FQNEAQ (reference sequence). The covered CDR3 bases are TGTGCCAGCAGCTTAGCCCAGGGTAGCTTTAATGAG. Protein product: CASSLAQGSFNE. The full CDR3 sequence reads CASSLAQGSFNEQFF.

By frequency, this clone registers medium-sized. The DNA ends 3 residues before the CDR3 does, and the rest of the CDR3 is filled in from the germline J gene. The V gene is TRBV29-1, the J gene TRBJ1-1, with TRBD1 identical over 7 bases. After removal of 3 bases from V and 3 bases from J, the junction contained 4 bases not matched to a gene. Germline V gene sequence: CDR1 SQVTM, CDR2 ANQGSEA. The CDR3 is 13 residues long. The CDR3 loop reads CSVDRQGHTEAFF. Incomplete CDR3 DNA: TGCAGCGTTGACCGACAGGGTCACACTGAA. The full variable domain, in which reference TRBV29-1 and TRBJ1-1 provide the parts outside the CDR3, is SAVISQKPSRDICQRGTSLTIQCQVDSQVTMMFWYRQQPGQSLTLIATANQGSEATYESGFVIDKFPISRPNLTFSTLTVSNMSPEDSSIYLCSVDRQGHTEAFFGQGTRLTVV.